One sample yielded the 27 T cell receptor beta chains listed below, sequenced in a study of T cells in localized non-small cell lung cancer. The table came from immunoSEQ multiplex PCR; TCRdb's copy has only in-frame clones and leaves some out. The sample holds about 77,000 clones; 88% are singletons and the top ten take 20%. The sequencing here drew on peripheral blood, taken before any cancer treatment. The receptors shown here come from a woman aged 35-75 years with stage I squamous cell lung carcinoma.

The chain employs TRBV10-2 and TRBJ1-5; TRBD1 might be the D (6 bases). V was trimmed by 7 bases and J by 7 bases, leaving 11 bases between them. CDR1 and CDR2 from the germline V gene are WSHSY and SAAADI. The CDR3 has 12 amino acids. This CDR3 reads CASMIQGQPQHF. The CDR3 DNA sequence: TGCGCCAGCATGATACAGGGCCAGCCCCAGCATTTT.

V usage is TRBV5-3 and J usage is TRBJ1-2, with TRBD1 matching over 7 bases. TRBV5-3 is noted as an ORF with a role that remains uncertain. CDR3 length: 13 residues. V lost 3 bases and J lost 8; bases outside the gene matches: 7. CDR3 sequence reads: CARSSAGGRGYTF. CDR3 DNA: TGTGCCAGAAGCTCCGCAGGGGGTCGGGGCTACACCTTC.

The rearrangement links TRBV5-1 to TRBJ2-3, with D unclear. CDR3 length: 13 amino acids. Germline V lookup: CDR1 SGHRS, CDR2 YFSETQ. V was pared by 3 bases and J by 0 bases, with 5 bases between. The CDR3 region is CASSSASTDTQYF. CDR3 nucleotides: TGCGCCAGCAGCTCCGCTAGCACAGATACGCAGTATTTT.

The rearrangement links TRBV2 to TRBJ1-1; 8 bases fit TRBD1. CDR1 is SNHLY, CDR2 FYNNEI, per germline. There are 14 residues in the CDR3. The V and J ends lost 7 bases and 4 bases, in that order; junction bases with no gene match: 8. In nucleotides, the CDR3 is TGTGCCAGCAACTCGCAGGGGGCCGGCACTGAAGCTTTCTTT. Its translation: CASNSQGAGTEAFF.

This CDR3 reads CASSWTDLTGNTIYF. The CDR3 DNA follows: TGTGCCAGCAGCTGGACGGACCTTACTGGAAACACCATATATTTT. This sequence joins TRBV7-9 and TRBJ1-3, with unresolved D. The germline gives CDR1 SEHNR, CDR2 FQNEAQ (reference sequence). Trimming shortened V by 4 bases and J by 2 bases, and 12 bases separated the two germline ends. The CDR3 covers 15 residues.

The chain links TRBV19 to TRBJ1-2; a possible D gene is TRBD1 (5 bases). Trimming cost V 6 bases and J 7 bases, with 15 bases left between them. From germline, CDR1 is LNHDA and CDR2 SQIVND (reference sequence). The CDR3 has 13 residues. CDR3 loop: CASRPSQGGGYTF. The CDR3 DNA reads as TGTGCCAGTAGGCCCTCCCAGGGTGGTGGCTACACCTTC. Together with reference TRBV19 and TRBJ1-2, the CDR3 gives the full variable domain: DGGITQSPKYLFRKEGQNVTLSCEQNLNHDAMYWYRQDPGQGLRLIYYSQIVNDFQKGDIAEGYSVSREKKESFPLTVTSAQKNPTAFYLCASRPSQGGGYTFGSGTRLTVV.

The rearrangement uses TRBV2 and TRBJ1-6; D not resolved. The V end was cut by 7 bases, the J end by 6 bases, with 10 bases between. This CDR3 comprises 13 residues. The V gene's germline CDR1 is SNHLY and CDR2 FYNNEI. This CDR3 is CASKHPGNSPLHF. The CDR3 region has the DNA TGTGCCAGCAAACACCCCGGTAATTCACCCCTCCACTTT.

J is TRBJ1-1 and V is TRBV11-1, with D hard to call. In germline, CDR1 is SGHAT, CDR2 FQDESV (reference sequence). This CDR3 has 16 amino acids. V was cut by 3 bases and J by 3 bases, with 17 bases left in between. The CDR3 region is CASSFLSGVLDTEAFF. For the CDR3, the DNA is TGTGCCAGCAGCTTTTTGTCTGGGGTTTTGGACACTGAAGCTTTCTTT.

The chain links TRBV29-1 to TRBJ1-1, with TRBD1 as a possible D gene (6 bases). Germline V gene lookup returns CDR1 SQVTM and CDR2 ANQGSEA. This CDR3 region has 13 residues. With 0 bases removed from V and 4 bases from J, the gap between germline ends came to 9 bases. The chain's CDR3 is CSVEEGGATEAFF. CDR3 nucleotides: TGCAGCGTTGAAGAGGGGGGGGCCACTGAAGCTTTCTTT.

V gene TRBV6-1 combines with J gene TRBJ1-2; D not resolved. V lost 7 bases and J 7 bases, leaving 16 bases between the germline ends. The V gene's germline CDR1 is MNHNS and CDR2 SASEGT. This CDR3 region has 13 residues. This CDR3 reads CASIDTPGAGYTF. CDR3 DNA sequence: TGTGCCAGCATTGACACCCCCGGAGCTGGCTACACCTTC.

This sequence joins TRBV5-6 and TRBJ2-2, with TRBD2 as a possible D gene (6 bases). Trimming removed 0 bases from V and 3 bases from J, with 12 bases in between. Germline assignment: CDR1 SGHDT and CDR2 YYEEEE. This CDR3 is built from 16 residues. The CDR3 spells CASSLGGRLDTGELFF. In nucleotides, the CDR3 is TGTGCCAGCAGCTTGGGAGGGAGGCTTGACACCGGGGAGCTGTTTTTT.

V and J are TRBV6-1 and TRBJ1-2, with D tentatively TRBD1 (6 bases). V lost 2 bases and J lost 4, with 14 bases in between. CDR3 length equals 15 residues. Germline V lookup: CDR1 MNHNS, CDR2 SASEGT. In DNA form, the CDR3 reads TGTGCCAGCAGTGAAAGGGGGGACGTTCGCTATGGCTACACCTTC. This codes for CASSERGDVRYGYTF.

This clone has only a few counts. The chain recombines TRBV11-2 with TRBJ1-2; 7 bases are shared with TRBD1. Germline V gives CDR1 SGHAT, CDR2 FQNNGV. This CDR3 region has 13 residues. After removal of 5 bases from V and 3 bases from J, the junction contained 3 bases not matched to a gene. CDR3 in DNA: TGTGCCAGCAGCCCTCAGGGGGACTATGGCTACACCTTC. Translated, it gives CASSPQGDYGYTF.

The chain combines TRBV6-1 with TRBJ1-3, with 7 bases matching TRBD1. With 5 bases clipped from V and 4 bases from J, the junction kept 8 bases outside the gene matches. This CDR3 has 15 residues. The germline V gene encodes CDR1 MNHNS and CDR2 SASEGT. DNA of the CDR3: TGTGCCAGCAGTTTACCGACAGGGAGGGGAAACACCATATATTTT. The encoded protein is CASSLPTGRGNTIYF.

The rearrangement links TRBV6-5 to TRBJ2-1, with D possibly being TRBD1 (6 bases). The V gene's germline CDR1 is MNHEY and CDR2 SVGAGI. Trimming left V 2 bases short and J 7 bases short, with 6 bases between. The CDR3 runs 12 residues. CDR3 residues: CASSYQGNEQFF. In DNA, the CDR3 is TGTGCCAGCAGTTACCAGGGGAATGAGCAGTTCTTC.

This chain uses TRBV10-3 with TRBJ1-6; D call uncertain. From germline, CDR1 is ENHRY and CDR2 SYGVKD. CDR3 size: 13 residues. Trimming removed 11 bases from V and 5 bases from J, with 13 bases in between. CDR3 sequence reads: CAVTDRDNSPLHF. For the CDR3, the DNA is TGTGCCGTGACTGACCGAGATAATTCACCCCTCCACTTT.

The genes are TRBV30 and TRBJ2-2; tentatively, D is TRBD2 (6 bases). The CDR3 sequence is 14 residues long. In germline, CDR1 is GTSNPN, CDR2 SVGIG (reference sequence). The V gene lost 7 bases and the J gene lost 1 base, with 13 bases spanning the gap. CDR3 region: CASTGELNTGELFF. The DNA for the CDR3 is TGTGCCTCAACGGGGGAGTTGAACACCGGGGAGCTGTTTTTT.

This chain joins TRBV11-2 and TRBJ2-1, with D tentatively TRBD2 (6 bases). CDR1 is SGHAT, CDR2 FQNNGV, per germline. This CDR3 contains 15 residues. V was trimmed by 1 base and J by 0 bases, leaving 7 bases between them. The CDR3 sequence: CASSLAGLSYNEQFF. CDR3 nucleotides: TGTGCCAGCAGCTTAGCGGGACTCTCCTACAATGAGCAGTTCTTC.

This chain uses TRBV14 with TRBJ2-7; D call uncertain. V gave up 4 bases and J gave up 6 bases, with 10 bases separating them. Germline CDR1 SGHDN, CDR2 FVKESK. The CDR3 is made up of 12 amino acids. CDR3 bases: TGTGCCAGCAGCCGCCTCTCGGGCGAGCAGTACTTC. Protein sequence: CASSRLSGEQYF.

The chain links TRBV12-2 to TRBJ2-7; the table calls TRBD2, which could not be checked here. TRBV12-2 is tagged as a pseudogene. There are 14 residues in the CDR3. This CDR3 reads CASRHKTNLYEQYF. The CDR3 coding sequence is TGTGCAAGTCGCCATAAGACTAATCTCTACGAGCAGTACTTC.

This clone was counted a single time. The CDR3, as DNA: TGTGCCAGCAGCTTGACAGGGGGCTTGCATTCACCCCTCCACTTT. Its protein product is CASSLTGGLHSPLHF. The chain carries TRBV7-9 and TRBJ1-6; 10 bases align to TRBD1. The CDR3 has 15 amino acids. Germline values: CDR1 SEHNR, CDR2 FQNEAQ (reference sequence). J gave up 8 bases and V 3 bases, and 4 bases lay outside the gene matches.

V usage is TRBV9 and J usage is TRBJ1-2; D is ambiguous. Between the trimmed V and J ends, which lost 0 bases and 7 bases, there was a span of 7 bases. This CDR3 has 12 amino acids. Germline assignment: CDR1 SGDLS and CDR2 YYNGEE. Written as DNA, the CDR3 is TGTGCCAGCAGCGTAGGAGGCTTTGGCTACACCTTC. Residues: CASSVGGFGYTF.

The chain joins TRBV11-2 to TRBJ2-5, with D possibly being TRBD1 (6 bases). This CDR3 contains 17 residues. The V gene's germline CDR1 is SGHAT and CDR2 FQNNGV. Trimming removed 4 bases from V and 1 base from J, with 19 bases in between. The CDR3 here is CASSSHQPGATQETQYF. The DNA for the CDR3 is TGTGCCAGCAGCTCCCATCAACCAGGGGCGACCCAAGAGACCCAGTACTTC.

The genes are TRBV9 and TRBJ2-6; D gene uncertain. Trimming removed 0 bases at V and 1 base at J, with 5 bases between. CDR3 length equals 15 residues. The V gene's germline CDR1 is SGDLS and CDR2 YYNGEE. CDR3 loop: CASSVGSSGANVLTF. For the CDR3, the DNA is TGTGCCAGCAGCGTAGGATCTTCTGGGGCCAACGTCCTGACTTTC.

V and J are TRBV15 and TRBJ2-2; 7 nucleotides agree with TRBD1. The CDR3 is 16 residues long. Germline values: CDR1 LNHNV, CDR2 YYDKDF (reference sequence). With 4 bases clipped from V and 6 bases from J, the junction kept 11 bases outside the gene matches. For the CDR3, the DNA is TGTGCCACCAGCACCATGACAGGGTCCGAGGCCGGGGAGCTGTTTTTT. It translates to CATSTMTGSEAGELFF.

The sample holds one count of this clone. The rearrangement uses TRBV9 and TRBJ1-2; 8 nucleotides line up with TRBD1. The CDR3 contains 14 residues. V shed 4 bases, J shed 7 bases, and the junction held 9 bases outside the gene matches. CDR1 SGDLS and CDR2 YYNGEE come from the germline V gene. The CDR3 region has the DNA TGTGCCAGCAGCCCCTGGACAGGGCTATCTGGCTACACCTTC. It encodes CASSPWTGLSGYTF. Complete variable domain (other parts from reference TRBV9 and TRBJ1-2): DSGVTQTPKHLITATGQRVTLRCSPRSGDLSVYWYQQSLDQGLQFLIQYYNGEERAKGNILERFSAQQFPDLHSELNLSSLELGDSALYFCASSPWTGLSGYTFGSGTRLTVV.

By proportion, this clone is medium-sized. The V and J genes are TRBV6-1 and TRBJ1-4; no definite D call. In germline, CDR1 is MNHNS, CDR2 SASEGT. The CDR3 sequence is 14 residues long. The V and J ends lost 6 bases and 5 bases respectively, with 13 bases between them. CDR3 sequence: CASSLRTENEKLFF. The CDR3 nucleotides are TGTGCCAGCAGCCTTAGGACGGAAAATGAAAAACTGTTTTTT.